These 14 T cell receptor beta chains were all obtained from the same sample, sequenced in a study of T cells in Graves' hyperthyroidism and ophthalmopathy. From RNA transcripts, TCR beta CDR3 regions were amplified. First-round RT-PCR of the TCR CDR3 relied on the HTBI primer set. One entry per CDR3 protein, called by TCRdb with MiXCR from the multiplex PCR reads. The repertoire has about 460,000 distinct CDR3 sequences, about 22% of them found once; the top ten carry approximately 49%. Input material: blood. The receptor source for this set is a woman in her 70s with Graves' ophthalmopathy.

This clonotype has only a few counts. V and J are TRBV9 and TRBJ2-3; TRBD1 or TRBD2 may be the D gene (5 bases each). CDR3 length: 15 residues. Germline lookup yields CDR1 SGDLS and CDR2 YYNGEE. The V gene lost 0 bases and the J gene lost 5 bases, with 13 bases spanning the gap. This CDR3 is CASSVGGQGVDTQYF. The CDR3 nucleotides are TGTGCCAGCAGCGTAGGAGGGCAGGGAGTAGATACGCAGTATTTT.

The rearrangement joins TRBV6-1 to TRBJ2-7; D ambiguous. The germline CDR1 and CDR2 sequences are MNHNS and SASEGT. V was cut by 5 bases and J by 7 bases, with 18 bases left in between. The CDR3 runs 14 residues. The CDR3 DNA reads TGTGCCAGCAGTCCCGCAGGTAGATTGCGGGAGCAGTACTTC. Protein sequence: CASSPAGRLREQYF.

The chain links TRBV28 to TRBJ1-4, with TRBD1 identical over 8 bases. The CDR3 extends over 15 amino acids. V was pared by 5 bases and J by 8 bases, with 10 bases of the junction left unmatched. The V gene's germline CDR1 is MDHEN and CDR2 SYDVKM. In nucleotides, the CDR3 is TGTGCCAGCAGTACTAGACGACAGGGGAAAGAAAAACTGTTTTTT. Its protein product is CASSTRRQGKEKLFF.

CDR3 loop: CASSLSGGTSYEQYF. The CDR3 nucleotides are TGTGCCAGCAGCTTAAGCGGCGGGACTTCCTACGAGCAGTACTTC. This chain connects TRBV7-2 to TRBJ2-7; TRBD2 might be the D (6 bases). Deletions cut 2 bases from V and 1 base from J, with 12 bases between. The CDR3 contains 15 residues. Germline V CDR1 and CDR2: SGHTA, FQGNSA.

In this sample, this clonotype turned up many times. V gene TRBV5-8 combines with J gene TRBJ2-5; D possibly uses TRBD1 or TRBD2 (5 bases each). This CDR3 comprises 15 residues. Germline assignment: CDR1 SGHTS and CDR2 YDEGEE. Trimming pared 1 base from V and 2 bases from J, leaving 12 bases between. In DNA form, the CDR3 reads TGTGCCAGCAGCTTGCGTTGGGGGAAACAAGAGACCCAGTACTTC. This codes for CASSLRWGKQETQYF.

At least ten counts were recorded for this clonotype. This CDR3 is CASSQGRGGYGYTF. In DNA, the CDR3 is TGTGCCAGCAGCCAAGGACGGGGGGGCTATGGCTACACCTTC. The J gene is TRBJ1-2, the V gene TRBV3-1; D is possibly TRBD1 (5 bases). This CDR3 region has 14 residues. The germline gives CDR1 LGHDT, CDR2 YNNKEL (reference sequence). V shed 1 base and J shed 4 bases, with 10 bases lying between them. Full variable domain (outside the CDR3, taken from reference TRBV3-1 and TRBJ1-2): DTAVSQTPKYLVTQMGNDKSIKCEQNLGHDTMYWYKQDSKKFLKIMFSYNNKELIINETVPNRFSPKSPDKAHLNLHINSLELGDSAVYFCASSQGRGGYGYTFGSGTRLTVV.

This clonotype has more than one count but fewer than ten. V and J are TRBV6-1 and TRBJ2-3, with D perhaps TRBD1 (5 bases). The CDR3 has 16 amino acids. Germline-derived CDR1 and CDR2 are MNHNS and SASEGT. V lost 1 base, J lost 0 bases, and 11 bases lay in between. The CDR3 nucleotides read TGTGCCAGCAGTGAAGTGGCAGGGTGGAGCACAGATACGCAGTATTTT. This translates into CASSEVAGWSTDTQYF.

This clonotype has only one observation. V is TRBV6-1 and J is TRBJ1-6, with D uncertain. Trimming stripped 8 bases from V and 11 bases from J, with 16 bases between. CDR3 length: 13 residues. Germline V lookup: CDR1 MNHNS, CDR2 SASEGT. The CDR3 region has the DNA TGTGCCAGCCATCCCTCTGCGCGGCCACCCCTCCACTTT. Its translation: CASHPSARPPLHF.

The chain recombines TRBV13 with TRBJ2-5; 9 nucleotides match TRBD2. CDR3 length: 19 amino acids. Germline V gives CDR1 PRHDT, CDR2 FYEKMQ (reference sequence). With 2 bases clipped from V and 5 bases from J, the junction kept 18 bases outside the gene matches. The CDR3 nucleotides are TGTGCCAGCAGCTTACACCCAAACATTTGGGCGGGAGGGCCGGAGACCCAGTACTTC. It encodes CASSLHPNIWAGGPETQYF.

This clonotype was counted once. In DNA form, the CDR3 reads TGTGCCAGCAGTGCCGGGATCCAGTCCGAGCAGTACTTC. This encodes CASSAGIQSEQYF. The gene calls are TRBV6-2 or TRBV6-3 and TRBJ2-7; possible D gene TRBD2, 5 bases. The CDR3 consists of 13 residues. V lost 5 bases, J lost 6 bases, and 14 bases lay in between. Germline V gives CDR1 MNHEY, CDR2 SVGEGT.

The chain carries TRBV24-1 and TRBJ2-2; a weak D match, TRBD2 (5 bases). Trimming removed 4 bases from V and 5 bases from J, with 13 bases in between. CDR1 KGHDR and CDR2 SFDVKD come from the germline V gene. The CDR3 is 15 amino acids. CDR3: CATSDPVTGTGELFF. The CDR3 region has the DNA TGTGCCACCAGTGACCCCGTCACGGGGACCGGGGAGCTGTTTTTT.

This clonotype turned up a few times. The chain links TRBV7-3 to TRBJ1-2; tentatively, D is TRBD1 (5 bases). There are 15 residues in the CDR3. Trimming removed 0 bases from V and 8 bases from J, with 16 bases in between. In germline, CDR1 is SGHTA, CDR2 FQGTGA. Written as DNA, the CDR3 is TGTGCCAGCAGCTTAACCCCTAGCGGGGGAGAAGGCTACACCTTC. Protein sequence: CASSLTPSGGEGYTF. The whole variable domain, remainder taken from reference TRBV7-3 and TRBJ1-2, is GAGVSQTPSNKVTEKGKYVELRCDPISGHTALYWYRQSLGQGPEFLIYFQGTGAADDSGLPNDRFFAVRPEGSVSTLKIQRTERGDSAVYLCASSLTPSGGEGYTFGSGTRLTVV.

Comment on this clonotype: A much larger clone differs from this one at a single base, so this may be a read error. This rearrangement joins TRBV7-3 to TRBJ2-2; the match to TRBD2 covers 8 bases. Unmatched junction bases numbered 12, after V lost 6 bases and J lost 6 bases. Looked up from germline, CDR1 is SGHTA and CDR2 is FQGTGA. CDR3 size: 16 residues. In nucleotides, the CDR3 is TGTGCCAGCAGTTCCGGGACTAGGACTGGAGCCGGGGAGCTGTTTTTT. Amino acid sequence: CASSSGTRTGAGELFF.

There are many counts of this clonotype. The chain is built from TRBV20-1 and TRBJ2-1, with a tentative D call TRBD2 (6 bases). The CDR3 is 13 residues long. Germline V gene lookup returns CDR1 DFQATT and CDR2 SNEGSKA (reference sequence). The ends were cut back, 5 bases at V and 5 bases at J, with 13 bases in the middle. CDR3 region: CSALASHNNEQFF. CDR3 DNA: TGCAGTGCTCTAGCGTCACATAACAATGAGCAGTTCTTC.